The entry below gives a single TCR beta chain sequence along with its context. This sample stems from a study of technical replicates of blood from a few donors. Clones were read by immunoSEQ multiplex PCR, and TCRdb kept only the in-frame ones, dropping some. The data contain tens of thousands of clones, 85% to 95% of them singletons. CDR1 is SQVTM and CDR2 is ANQGSEA in the germline V gene. V lost 0 bases and J 4 bases, leaving 10 bases between the germline ends. The CDR3 covers 14 residues. The receptor was derived from a human donor in good health. The sequenced material came from T cells isolated from PBMCs. The chain recombines TRBV29-1 with TRBJ1-3; D gene uncertain. The DNA of the CDR3 is TGCAGCGTTGAAGATACCGTGAGAGGAAACACCATATATTTT. Its translation: CSVEDTVRGNTIYF.